The TCR beta chain under discussion was sequenced for a study of metastatic and nonmetastatic thyroid tumors. The V gene's germline CDR1 is MNHEY and CDR2 SVGAGI. This CDR3 has 16 residues. V lost 2 bases to trimming and J lost 5 bases; unmatched junction nucleotides: 7. TCRdb re-clonotyped the PCR reads via MiXCR. The sample includes 39,000 or so clones, more than 45% seen only once; the top ten take around a quarter. Patients were all untreated before their thyroid surgery. The clonotype comes from a male donor with papillary thyroid cancer or a benign thyroid nodule (not recorded which). Some clones in this sample may be carry-over from other donors' samples. This chain uses TRBV6-5 with TRBJ1-4; the match to TRBD1 covers 8 bases. The sample was tumor tissue. The CDR3 sequence is CASSYQDREGNEKLFF. The CDR3 coding sequence is TGTGCCAGCAGTTACCAGGACAGGGAAGGGAATGAAAAACTGTTTTTT.